Each of the 10 T cell receptor beta chains below was sequenced from the same sample in a study of beta chain features in type 1 diabetes. Study conclusions and caveats: Shortening that was moderate but significant affected the TCRB CDR3s of Type 1 diabetes patients in all four CD4+ subsets.

The whole isolated RNA underwent reverse transcription, so sequencing captured expressed TCRB transcripts. Using immunoSEQ multiplex PCR, the repertoire was profiled, and TCRdb retains in-frame clones only, with some absent. The sample has some 330,000 clones, around 12% seen once. The antigens of these receptors remain unknown. What was sequenced was naive CD4+ T cells from blood. The receptors come from a woman between 18 and 29 years old with type 1 diabetes.

CDR3 residues: CASSAQREQFF. In DNA form, the CDR3 reads TGTGCCAGCAGCGCTCAACGGGAGCAGTTCTTC. V usage is TRBV11-3 and J usage is TRBJ2-1, with unresolved D. CDR1 is SGHNT, CDR2 YENEEA, per germline. The V gene lost 5 bases and the J gene lost 10 bases, with 9 bases spanning the gap. The CDR3 totals 11 residues. Drawing the rest from reference TRBV11-3 and TRBJ2-1, the complete variable domain is EAGVVQSPRYKIIEKKQPVAFWCNPISGHNTLYWYLQNLGQGPELLIRYENEEAVDDSQLPKDRFSAERLKGVDSTLKIQPAELGDSAVYLCASSAQREQFFGPGTRLTVL.

This clone was counted only a few times. The chain links TRBV2 to TRBJ1-5; D unresolved. The length of the CDR3 is 14 residues. The V gene's germline CDR1 is SNHLY and CDR2 FYNNEI. With 6 bases removed from V and 3 bases from J, the gap between germline ends came to 12 bases. CDR3 in DNA: TGTGCCAGCAGCGACGTCGCGGTCAATCAGCCCCAGCATTTT. It translates to CASSDVAVNQPQHF.

The chain recombines TRBV5-6 with TRBJ2-1; 11 bases fit TRBD2. The J segment lost 8 bases and the V segment lost 6 bases, leaving 19 bases of the junction unmatched. Germline V lookup: CDR1 SGHDT, CDR2 YYEEEE. The CDR3 contains 18 residues. Here the CDR3 reads CASTQWGRLAGGLDEQFF. CDR3 in DNA: TGTGCCAGCACCCAATGGGGACGGCTAGCGGGGGGATTGGATGAGCAGTTCTTC.

This clone showed up just a few times. V and J are TRBV25-1 and TRBJ2-3; D is perhaps TRBD2 (5 bases). This CDR3 contains 13 residues. Germline CDR1 MGHDK, CDR2 SYGVNS. Trimming left V 6 bases short and J 2 bases short, with 9 bases between. CDR3 sequence (DNA): TGTGCCAGCAGCGGGGTGTTCACAGATACGCAGTATTTT. Its protein product is CASSGVFTDTQYF.

This clone has only a few counts. V gene TRBV28 combines with J gene TRBJ1-2; D is unresolved. Per the germline V gene, CDR1 is MDHEN and CDR2 is SYDVKM. Trimming removed 1 base at V and 6 bases at J, with 18 bases between. This CDR3 contains 16 residues. The CDR3 DNA sequence: TGTGCCAGCAGTTTATCACTTCGGAGGGTAGTTCATGGCTACACCTTC. Amino acids: CASSLSLRRVVHGYTF.

This clone was found a few times. The chain links TRBV2 to TRBJ2-7; 8 bases are shared with TRBD2. Germline V gives CDR1 SNHLY, CDR2 FYNNEI. This CDR3 has 16 amino acids. Germline trimming cut 7 bases from V and 1 base from J; bases unmatched to any gene: 12. CDR3 amino acids: CASIETSVARSYEQYF. CDR3 sequence (DNA): TGTGCCAGCATTGAGACTAGCGTCGCACGATCCTACGAGCAGTACTTC.

The rearrangement uses TRBV6-6 and TRBJ1-2; D is possibly TRBD1 (5 bases). V lost 6 bases, J lost 4 bases, and 15 bases lay in between. CDR3 length: 14 residues. Germline V gives CDR1 MNHNY, CDR2 SVGAGI (reference sequence). CDR3 DNA sequence: TGTGCCAGCAGAAAGCCACAGGCACTCTATGGCTACACCTTC. Residues: CASRKPQALYGYTF.

The chain uses TRBV7-9 and TRBJ2-7; 11 nucleotides match TRBD1. CDR1 is SEHNR and CDR2 is FQNEAQ in the germline V gene (reference sequence). CDR3 size: 16 residues. Trimming took 5 bases from V and 2 from J; bases not matched to a gene: 8. The CDR3, as DNA: TGTGCCAGCAGCGCCCCGGGACAGGGGGTCCCCTACGAGCAGTACTTC. The encoded protein is CASSAPGQGVPYEQYF.

This clone was counted only a few times. The V gene is TRBV21-1, the J gene TRBJ2-5; the table's D call TRBD2 went unverified against the DNA. TRBV21-1 is a known pseudogene. CDR3 length: 17 amino acids. CDR3: CASSACGTSEPQETQYF. The CDR3 coding sequence is TGTGCCAGCAGCGCGTGCGGGACTAGCGAACCTCAAGAGACCCAGTACTTC.

In its sample, this clone was seen a few times. The rearrangement links TRBV6-5 to TRBJ2-1, with no clear D. CDR1 and CDR2 from the germline V gene are MNHEY and SVGAGI. The CDR3 is 15 residues long. The V end was cut by 5 bases, the J end by 0 bases, with 11 bases between. CDR3 sequence reads: CASSPDTFSYNEQFF. CDR3 sequence (DNA): TGTGCCAGCAGTCCCGACACCTTCTCCTACAATGAGCAGTTCTTC.